The present TCR beta chain was sequenced within a study of cytomegalovirus exposure and HLA in healthy donors. Germline V gene sequence: CDR1 SGHVS, CDR2 FQNEAQ. This CDR3 has 16 amino acids. J was trimmed by 7 bases and V by 6 bases; bases with no gene match: 14. In the PCR, 60 Vbeta and 13 Jbeta primers were used. Generated by immunoSEQ multiplex PCR, the TCRdb table keeps only in-frame clones and is missing some. Of 150,000 to 200,000 clones listed, around 72% are singletons. The sequenced sample was PBMCs. This clonotype was obtained from a woman in her forties or fifties in good health and CMV-seropositive. The V and J genes are TRBV7-8 and TRBJ2-1, with 8 bases matching TRBD2. The CDR3 DNA is TGTGCCAGCAGTCGAATACGGGGGGGCAGTAGGAATGAGCAGTTCTTC. Its translation is CASSRIRGGSRNEQFF.